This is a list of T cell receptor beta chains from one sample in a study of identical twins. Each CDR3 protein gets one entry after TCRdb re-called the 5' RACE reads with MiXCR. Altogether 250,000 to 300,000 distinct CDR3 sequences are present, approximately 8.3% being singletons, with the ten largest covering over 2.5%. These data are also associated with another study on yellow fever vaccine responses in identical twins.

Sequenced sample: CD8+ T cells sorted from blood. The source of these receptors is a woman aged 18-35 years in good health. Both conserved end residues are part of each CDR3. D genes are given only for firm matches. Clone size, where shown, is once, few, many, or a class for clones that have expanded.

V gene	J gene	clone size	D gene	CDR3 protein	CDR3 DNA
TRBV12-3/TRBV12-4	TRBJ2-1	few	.	CASSLGGEFYNEQFF	TGTGCCAGCAGTTTGGGCGGAGAGTTCTACAATGAGCAGTTCTTC
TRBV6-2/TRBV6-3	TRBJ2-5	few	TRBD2	CASRTPAGLQETQYF	TGTGCCAGCAGAACCCCAGCGGGACTCCAAGAGACCCAGTACTTC
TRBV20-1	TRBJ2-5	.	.	CSAKEIPIQETQYF	TGCAGTGCTAAGGAGATCCCGATCCAAGAGACCCAGTACTTC
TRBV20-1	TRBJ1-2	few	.	CSAREPVGYGYTF	TGCAGTGCTCGGGAACCTGTGGGCTATGGCTACACCTTC
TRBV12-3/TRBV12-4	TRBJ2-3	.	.	CASSLAPGDTQYF	TGTGCCAGCAGTTTAGCGCCGGGGGATACGCAGTATTTT
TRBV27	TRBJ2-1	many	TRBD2	CASSSRTSGGTNYNEQFF	TGTGCCAGCAGTTCCCGGACTAGCGGGGGAACCAACTACAATGAGCAGTTCTTC
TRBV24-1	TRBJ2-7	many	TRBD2	CATFGTRSTYEQYF	TGTGCCACCTTTGGGACTAGATCAACCTACGAGCAGTACTTC
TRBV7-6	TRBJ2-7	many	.	CASSIDSLSYEQYF	TGTGCCAGCAGCATAGACAGCCTCTCCTACGAGCAGTACTTC
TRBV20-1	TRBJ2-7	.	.	CSAGSASYEQYF	TGCAGTGCAGGTAGCGCCTCCTACGAGCAGTACTTC
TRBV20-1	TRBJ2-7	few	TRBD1	CSALQDRASFNYEQYF	TGCAGTGCCCTGCAAGACAGGGCCTCCTTTAACTACGAGCAGTACTTC
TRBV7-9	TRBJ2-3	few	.	CASSLGASSGDTQYF	TGTGCCAGCAGCTTAGGGGCTAGCTCTGGCGATACGCAGTATTTT
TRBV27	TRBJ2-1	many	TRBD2	CARREGPDEQFF	TGTGCCAGACGGGAGGGTCCGGATGAGCAGTTCTTC
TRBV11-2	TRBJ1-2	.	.	CASSSIVTGLGGYTF	TGTGCCAGCAGCTCAATCGTGACAGGCTTAGGCGGCTACACCTTC
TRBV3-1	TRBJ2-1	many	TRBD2	CASSPTLAGGPHEQFF	TGTGCCAGCAGCCCGACTCTAGCGGGAGGGCCCCATGAGCAGTTCTTC